This entry concerns a single TCR beta chain. Its antigen is unidentified. The source of the sample is a study of T cells after posttransplantation cyclophosphamide. Regarding the study as a whole: Donor-recipient repertoire similarity was low at 1-2 months, rising over year one. Recipient CMV seropositivity and CMV reactivation strongly tracked TRB clonality.

Data came from immunoSEQ multiplex PCR; TCRdb stores just in-frame clones and leaves some out. The table shows tens of thousands of clones, with about 91% occurring only once. This related bone marrow graft donor gave peripheral blood on the day of marrow donation. This CDR3 is built from 13 residues. V was trimmed by 5 bases and J by 8 bases, leaving 13 bases between them. Germline CDR1 reads MNHEY; CDR2 reads SVGAGI. The rearrangement joins TRBV6-5 to TRBJ2-1; tentatively, D is TRBD1 (5 bases). Sequencing used PBMCs. This receptor was identified in a woman in her forties or fifties in good health and a related stem cell transplant donor. The CDR3 nucleotides read TGTGCCAGCAGTCCTCAGGGTCGCGATGAGCAGTTCTTC. Encoded protein: CASSPQGRDEQFF.